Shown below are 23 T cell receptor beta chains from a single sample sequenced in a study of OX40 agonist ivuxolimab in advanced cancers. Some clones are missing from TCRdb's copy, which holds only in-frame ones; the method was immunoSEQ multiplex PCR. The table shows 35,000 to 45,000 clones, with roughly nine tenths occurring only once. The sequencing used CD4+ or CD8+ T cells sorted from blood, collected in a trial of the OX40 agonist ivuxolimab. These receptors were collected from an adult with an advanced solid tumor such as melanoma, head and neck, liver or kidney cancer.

In DNA form, the CDR3 reads TGCGCCAGCAGTGAGCTTGGAGGATCTACTGGGGAGCAGTACTTC. Translating it yields CASSELGGSTGEQYF. This chain joins TRBV10-2 and TRBJ2-7, with D perhaps TRBD2 (5 bases). CDR1 is WSHSY, CDR2 SAAADI, per germline. With 2 bases removed from V and 7 bases from J, the gap between germline ends came to 18 bases. CDR3 size: 15 residues.

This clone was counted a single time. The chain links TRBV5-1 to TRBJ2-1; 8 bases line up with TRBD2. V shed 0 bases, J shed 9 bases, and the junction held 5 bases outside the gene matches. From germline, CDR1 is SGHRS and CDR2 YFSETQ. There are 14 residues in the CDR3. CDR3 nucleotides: TGCGCCAGCAGCTTGGCCAGCGGGAGAGGTGAGCAGTTCTTC. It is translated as CASSLASGRGEQFF.

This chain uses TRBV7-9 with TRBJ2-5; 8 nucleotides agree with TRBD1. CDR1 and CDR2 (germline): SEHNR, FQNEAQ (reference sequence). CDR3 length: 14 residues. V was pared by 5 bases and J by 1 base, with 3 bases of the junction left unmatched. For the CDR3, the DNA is TGTGCCAGCAGCCGGACAGGGTCCCAAGAGACCCAGTACTTC. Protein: CASSRTGSQETQYF.

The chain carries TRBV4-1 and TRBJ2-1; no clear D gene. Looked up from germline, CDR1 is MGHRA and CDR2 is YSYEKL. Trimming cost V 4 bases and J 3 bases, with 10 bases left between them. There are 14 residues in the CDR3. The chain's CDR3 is CASSPSGFYNEQFF. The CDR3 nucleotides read TGCGCCAGCAGCCCGTCTGGCTTCTACAATGAGCAGTTCTTC.

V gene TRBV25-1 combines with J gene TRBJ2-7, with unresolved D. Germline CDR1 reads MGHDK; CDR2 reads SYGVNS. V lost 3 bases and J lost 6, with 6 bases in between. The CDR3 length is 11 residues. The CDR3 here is CASSEWPEQYF. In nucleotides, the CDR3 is TGTGCCAGCAGTGAGTGGCCCGAGCAGTACTTC.

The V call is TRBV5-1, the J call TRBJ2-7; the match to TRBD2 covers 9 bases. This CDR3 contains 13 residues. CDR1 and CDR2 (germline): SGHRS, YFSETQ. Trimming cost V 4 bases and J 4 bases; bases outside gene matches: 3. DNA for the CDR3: TGCGCCAGCAGCAGCGGGGGGAGTTACGAGCAGTACTTC. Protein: CASSSGGSYEQYF.

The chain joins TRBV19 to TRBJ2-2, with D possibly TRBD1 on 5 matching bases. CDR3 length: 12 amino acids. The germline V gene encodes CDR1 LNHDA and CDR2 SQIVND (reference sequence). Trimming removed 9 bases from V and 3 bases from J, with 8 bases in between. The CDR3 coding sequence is TGTGCCAGCCACAGGTACACCGGGGAGCTGTTTTTT. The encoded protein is CASHRYTGELFF.

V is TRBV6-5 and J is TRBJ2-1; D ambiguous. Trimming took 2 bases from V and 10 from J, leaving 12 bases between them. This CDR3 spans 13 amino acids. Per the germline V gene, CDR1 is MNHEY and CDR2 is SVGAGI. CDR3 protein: CASSYRSVGEQFF. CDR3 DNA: TGTGCCAGCAGTTACAGGTCGGTAGGGGAGCAGTTCTTC.

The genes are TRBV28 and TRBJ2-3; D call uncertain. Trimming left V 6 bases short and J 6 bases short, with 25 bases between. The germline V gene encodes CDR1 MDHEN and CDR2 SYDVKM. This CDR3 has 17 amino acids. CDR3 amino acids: CASSSTLGQRFGDTQYF. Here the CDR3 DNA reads TGTGCCAGCAGCTCAACCTTAGGGCAGCGATTTGGCGATACGCAGTATTTT.

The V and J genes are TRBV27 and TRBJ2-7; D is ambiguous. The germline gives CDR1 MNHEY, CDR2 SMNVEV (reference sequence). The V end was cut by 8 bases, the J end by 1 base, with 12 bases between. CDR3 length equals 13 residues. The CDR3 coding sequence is TGTGCCAGCGCATACTCCGATTCCTACGAGCAGTACTTC. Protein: CASAYSDSYEQYF.

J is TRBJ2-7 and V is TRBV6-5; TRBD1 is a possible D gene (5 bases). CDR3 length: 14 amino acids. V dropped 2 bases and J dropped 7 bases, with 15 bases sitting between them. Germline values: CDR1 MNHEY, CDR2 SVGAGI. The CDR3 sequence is CASSYGQGIGEQYF. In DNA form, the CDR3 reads TGTGCCAGCAGTTACGGCCAGGGAATCGGAGAGCAGTACTTC.

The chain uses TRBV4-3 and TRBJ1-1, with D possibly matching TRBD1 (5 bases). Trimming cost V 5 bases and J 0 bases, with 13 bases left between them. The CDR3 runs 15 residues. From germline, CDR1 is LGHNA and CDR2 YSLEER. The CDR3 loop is CASSSGLLMNTEAFF. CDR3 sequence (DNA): TGCGCCAGCAGCTCGGGACTCCTCATGAACACTGAAGCTTTCTTT.

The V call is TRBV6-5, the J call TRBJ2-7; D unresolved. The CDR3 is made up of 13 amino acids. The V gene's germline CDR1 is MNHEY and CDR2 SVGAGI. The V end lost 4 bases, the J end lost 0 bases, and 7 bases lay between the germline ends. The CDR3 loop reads CASSSDISYEQYF. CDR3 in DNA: TGTGCCAGCAGTTCCGACATCTCCTACGAGCAGTACTTC.

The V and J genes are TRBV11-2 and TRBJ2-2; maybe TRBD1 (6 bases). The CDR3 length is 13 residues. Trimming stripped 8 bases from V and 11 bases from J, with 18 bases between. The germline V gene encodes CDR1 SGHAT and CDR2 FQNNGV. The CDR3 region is CASLGAGVNELFF. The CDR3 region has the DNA TGTGCCAGCTTAGGGGCAGGGGTAAACGAGCTGTTTTTT.

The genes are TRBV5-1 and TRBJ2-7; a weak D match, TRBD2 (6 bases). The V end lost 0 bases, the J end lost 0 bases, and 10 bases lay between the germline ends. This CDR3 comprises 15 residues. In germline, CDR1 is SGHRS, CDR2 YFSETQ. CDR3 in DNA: TGCGCCAGCAGCTTGGCCGCGGGGCCCTCCTACGAGCAGTACTTC. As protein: CASSLAAGPSYEQYF.

The CDR3 nucleotides are TGCAGCGTTCGGGACGGAAAAAACTATGGCTACACCTTC. Translation: CSVRDGKNYGYTF. This chain links TRBV29-1 with TRBJ1-2; TRBD1 might be the D (5 bases). This CDR3 spans 13 amino acids. The V end was cut by 5 bases, the J end by 2 bases, with 12 bases between. The germline gives CDR1 SQVTM, CDR2 ANQGSEA. The variable domain in full, completed from reference TRBV29-1 and TRBJ1-2, reads SAVISQKPSRDICQRGTSLTIQCQVDSQVTMMFWYRQQPGQSLTLIATANQGSEATYESGFVIDKFPISRPNLTFSTLTVSNMSPEDSSIYLCSVRDGKNYGYTFGSGTRLTVV.

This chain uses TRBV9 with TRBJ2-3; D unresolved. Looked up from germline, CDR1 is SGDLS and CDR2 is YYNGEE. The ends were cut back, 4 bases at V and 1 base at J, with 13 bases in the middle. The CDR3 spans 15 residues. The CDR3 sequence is CASSLGSSGTDTQYF. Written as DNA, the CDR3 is TGTGCCAGCAGCTTAGGATCAAGCGGCACAGATACGCAGTATTTT.

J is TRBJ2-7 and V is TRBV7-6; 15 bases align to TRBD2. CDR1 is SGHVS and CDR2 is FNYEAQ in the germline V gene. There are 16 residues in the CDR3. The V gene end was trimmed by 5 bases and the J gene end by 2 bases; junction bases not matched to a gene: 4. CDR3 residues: CASSIGLAGGPYEQYF. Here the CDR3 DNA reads TGTGCCAGCAGCATTGGACTAGCGGGAGGGCCCTACGAGCAGTACTTC.

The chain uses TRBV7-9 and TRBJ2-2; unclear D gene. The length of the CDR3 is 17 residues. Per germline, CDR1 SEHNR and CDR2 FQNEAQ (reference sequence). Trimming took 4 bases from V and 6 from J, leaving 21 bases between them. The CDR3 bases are TGTGCCAGCAGCTCCCCTTATTCCTCACCTCAGGCCGGGGAGCTGTTTTTT. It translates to CASSSPYSSPQAGELFF. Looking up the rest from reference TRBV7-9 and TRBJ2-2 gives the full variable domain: DTGVSQNPRHKITKRGQNVTFRCDPISEHNRLYWYRQTLGQGPEFLTYFQNEAQLEKSRLLSDRFSAERPKGSFSTLEIQRTEQGDSAMYLCASSSPYSSPQAGELFFGEGSRLTVL.

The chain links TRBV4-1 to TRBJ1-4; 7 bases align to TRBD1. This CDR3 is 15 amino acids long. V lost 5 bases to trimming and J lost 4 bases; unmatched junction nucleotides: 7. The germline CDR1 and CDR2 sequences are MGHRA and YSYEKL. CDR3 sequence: CASSFSGTDNEKLFF. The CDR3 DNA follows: TGCGCCAGCAGCTTTTCCGGGACAGATAATGAAAAACTGTTTTTT.

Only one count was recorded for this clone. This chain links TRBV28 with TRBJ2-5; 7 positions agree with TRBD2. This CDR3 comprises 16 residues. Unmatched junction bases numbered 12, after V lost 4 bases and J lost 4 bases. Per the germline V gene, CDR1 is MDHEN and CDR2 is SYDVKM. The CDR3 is CASSSGTKIVLETQYF. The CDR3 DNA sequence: TGTGCCAGCAGTTCTGGGACTAAAATAGTGTTAGAGACCCAGTACTTC.

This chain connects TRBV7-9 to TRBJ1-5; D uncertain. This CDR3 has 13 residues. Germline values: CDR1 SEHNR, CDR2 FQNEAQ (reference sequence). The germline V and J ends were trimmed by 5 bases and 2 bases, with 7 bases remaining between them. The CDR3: CASSGSGNQPQHF. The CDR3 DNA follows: TGTGCCAGCAGCGGGAGCGGCAATCAGCCCCAGCATTTT.

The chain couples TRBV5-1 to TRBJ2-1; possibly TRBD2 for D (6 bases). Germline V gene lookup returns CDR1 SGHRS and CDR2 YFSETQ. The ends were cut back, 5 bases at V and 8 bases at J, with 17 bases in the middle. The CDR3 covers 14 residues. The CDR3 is CASRLAVGLHEQFF. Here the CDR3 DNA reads TGCGCCAGCAGGTTAGCGGTAGGGCTACATGAGCAGTTCTTC. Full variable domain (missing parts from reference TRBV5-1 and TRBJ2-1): KAGVTQTPRYLIKTRGQQVTLSCSPISGHRSVSWYQQTPGQGLQFLFEYFSETQRNKGNFPGRFSGRQFSNSRSEMNVSTLELGDSALYLCASRLAVGLHEQFFGPGTRLTVL.